This T cell receptor (beta chain) was sequenced during a study of regulatory T cells in long-lasting Graves disease. Overall study results and limits: Persistent Graves' patients showed less TCR diversity than newly diagnosed patients showed.

About this clonotype: As yet, its antigen is unknown.

Time point indicated: newly diagnosed GD, antithyroid drugs for less than 3 months. The authors made the TCR library using RNA they extracted from PBMCs. Patients came from an endocrinology department in Xi'an, China. Relying on iRepertoire HTBI primers and Arm-PCR of CDR3 regions, the team built TCR beta libraries. From the multiplex PCR reads, TCRdb called clonotypes with MiXCR, one entry per CDR3 protein. This sample has fewer than 650,000 distinct CDR3 sequences; roughly 15% occur once, and the top ten carry 15% to 20%. This CDR3 is built from 15 residues. Looked up from germline, CDR1 is SQVTM and CDR2 is ANQGSEA. V was shortened by 3 bases and J by 0 bases, with 12 bases between the two germline ends. These data were likewise used in another study, on T cells in Graves' hyperthyroidism and ophthalmopathy. From that second work: The HTBI primer set was used in a first-round RT-PCR of the TCR CDR3.

The J gene is TRBJ2-1, the V gene TRBV29-1; D gene ambiguous. The specimen comprised peripheral blood mononuclear cells (PBMCs), sampled at new diagnosis, from a patient treated with antithyroid drugs. This TCR was recovered from a woman aged 25 to 39 with Graves disease. Written as DNA, the CDR3 is TGCAGCGTTGAGACGGCCACGAGCTCCTACAATGAGCAGTTCTTC. Translation: CSVETATSSYNEQFF.